Listed below are T cell receptor beta chains from one sample, sequenced in a study of blood T cell repertoires in COVID-19. Clones were sequenced by immunoSEQ multiplex PCR, and TCRdb holds only the in-frame ones, with some missing. The sample has some 160,000 clones; 85% to 90% are singletons. The sample comprised peripheral blood. These receptors were taken from a woman aged 80 or over with COVID-19, enrolled during active disease. Each CDR3 is given with its conserved first and last residue. The D gene is left open where the match is weak. Some rows have no size entry. The others give once, few or many, or a class for an expanded clone.

clone size: -
J gene: TRBJ1-6
V gene: TRBV28
D gene: -
CDR3 protein: CASSLGRNNSPLHF
CDR3 DNA: TGTGCCAGCAGTTTAGGGCGTAATAATTCACCCCTCCACTTT

clone size: once
J gene: TRBJ2-5
V gene: TRBV6-2/TRBV6-3
D gene: -
CDR3 protein: CASSSGETQYF
CDR3 DNA: TGTGCCAGCAGTTCCGGAGAGACCCAGTACTTC

clone size: -
J gene: TRBJ2-1
V gene: TRBV19
D gene: TRBD2
CDR3 protein: CASNPTSGRAEQFF
CDR3 DNA: TGTGCCAGTAACCCGACTAGCGGGAGAGCTGAGCAGTTCTTC

clone size: -
J gene: TRBJ2-1
V gene: TRBV24-1
D gene: -
CDR3 protein: CATQSVSNEQFF
CDR3 DNA: TGTGCCACCCAGTCCGTCAGCAATGAGCAGTTCTTC

clone size: -
J gene: TRBJ2-5
V gene: TRBV19
D gene: TRBD1
CDR3 protein: CASSPRDRQETQYF
CDR3 DNA: TGTGCCAGTAGTCCCCGGGACAGGCAAGAGACCCAGTACTTC

clone size: -
J gene: TRBJ2-3
V gene: TRBV7-9
D gene: TRBD2
CDR3 protein: CASSETGTRGVTQYF
CDR3 DNA: TGTGCCAGCAGCGAAACCGGGACTAGGGGCGTTACGCAGTATTTT

clone size: -
J gene: TRBJ2-2
V gene: TRBV9
D gene: -
CDR3 protein: CASSVVAVATGELFF
CDR3 DNA: TGTGCCAGCAGCGTGGTAGCGGTGGCCACCGGGGAGCTGTTTTTT

clone size: -
J gene: TRBJ1-1
V gene: TRBV28
D gene: -
CDR3 protein: CASRTSGTGLAFF
CDR3 DNA: TGTGCCAGCAGGACTTCAGGTACAGGGTTGGCTTTCTTT

clone size: -
J gene: TRBJ1-6
V gene: TRBV28
D gene: -
CDR3 protein: CASSSGTPVGPLHF
CDR3 DNA: TGTGCCAGCAGTTCCGGGACTCCGGTGGGGCCCCTCCACTTT

clone size: -
J gene: TRBJ2-3
V gene: TRBV18
D gene: -
CDR3 protein: CASSPMAQADTQYF
CDR3 DNA: TGTGCCAGCTCACCGATGGCCCAAGCAGATACGCAGTATTTT

clone size: -
J gene: TRBJ1-5
V gene: TRBV4-3
D gene: -
CDR3 protein: CASSQDLAGLYSNQPQHF
CDR3 DNA: TGCGCCAGCAGCCAAGACTTGGCGGGGCTATATAGCAATCAGCCCCAGCATTTT

clone size: -
J gene: TRBJ2-2
V gene: TRBV5-1
D gene: -
CDR3 protein: CASSAAGWDTGELFF
CDR3 DNA: TGCGCCAGCAGCGCGGCGGGATGGGACACCGGGGAGCTGTTTTTT

clone size: -
J gene: TRBJ2-1
V gene: TRBV25-1
D gene: -
CDR3 protein: CASSERDLSSYNEQFF
CDR3 DNA: TGTGCCAGCAGTGAACGGGACTTGAGCTCCTACAATGAGCAGTTCTTC

clone size: -
J gene: TRBJ2-3
V gene: TRBV24-1
D gene: -
CDR3 protein: CATSDAQGDTQYF
CDR3 DNA: TGTGCCACCAGTGATGCCCAGGGGGATACGCAGTATTTT

clone size: -
J gene: TRBJ2-7
V gene: TRBV28
D gene: -
CDR3 protein: CASSQRTGRDSSYEQYF
CDR3 DNA: TGTGCCAGCAGCCAAAGGACAGGGAGGGATAGCTCCTACGAGCAGTACTTC

clone size: -
J gene: TRBJ2-1
V gene: TRBV6-5
D gene: -
CDR3 protein: CASRGRIYNEQFF
CDR3 DNA: TGTGCCAGCAGGGGGCGGATCTACAATGAGCAGTTCTTC

clone size: -
J gene: TRBJ1-2
V gene: TRBV7-2
D gene: -
CDR3 protein: CASSLGGQADYGYTF
CDR3 DNA: TGTGCCAGCAGCTTAGGGGGGCAGGCGGACTATGGCTACACCTTC

clone size: -
J gene: TRBJ2-1
V gene: TRBV5-4
D gene: -
CDR3 protein: CASSRDSTPSDDEQFF
CDR3 DNA: TGTGCCAGCAGCAGAGACAGCACGCCCAGCGATGATGAGCAGTTCTTC

clone size: -
J gene: TRBJ2-1
V gene: TRBV9
D gene: TRBD1
CDR3 protein: CASAPGRDREVNEQFF
CDR3 DNA: TGTGCCAGCGCACCCGGACGGGACAGGGAGGTCAATGAGCAGTTCTTC

clone size: few
J gene: TRBJ2-5
V gene: TRBV14
D gene: TRBD2
CDR3 protein: CASSPLTSGTETQYF
CDR3 DNA: TGTGCCAGCAGCCCCCTGACTAGCGGGACTGAGACCCAGTACTTC

clone size: -
J gene: TRBJ1-1
V gene: TRBV20-1
D gene: TRBD1
CDR3 protein: CSASRDRNTEAFF
CDR3 DNA: TGCAGTGCTAGTCGGGACAGGAACACTGAAGCTTTCTTT

clone size: -
J gene: TRBJ2-5
V gene: TRBV6-6
D gene: -
CDR3 protein: CASSYGPRSRETQYF
CDR3 DNA: TGTGCCAGCAGTTACGGCCCCAGATCCCGTGAGACCCAGTACTTC

clone size: -
J gene: TRBJ2-1
V gene: TRBV11-3
D gene: -
CDR3 protein: CASSWDTYNEQFF
CDR3 DNA: TGTGCCAGCAGCTGGGACACATACAATGAGCAGTTCTTC

clone size: -
J gene: TRBJ2-3
V gene: TRBV9
D gene: TRBD1
CDR3 protein: CASSVEGAGDTQYF
CDR3 DNA: TGTGCCAGCAGCGTAGAGGGGGCAGGGGATACGCAGTATTTT

clone size: -
J gene: TRBJ2-3
V gene: TRBV28
D gene: TRBD2
CDR3 protein: CASSFLGGTTDTQYF
CDR3 DNA: TGTGCCAGCAGTTTTCTGGGGGGGACCACAGATACGCAGTATTTT

clone size: -
J gene: TRBJ2-3
V gene: TRBV7-3
D gene: TRBD2
CDR3 protein: CASSLIAGSSTDTQYF
CDR3 DNA: TGTGCCAGCAGCCTGATAGCGGGAAGTAGCACAGATACGCAGTATTTT

clone size: -
J gene: TRBJ2-5
V gene: TRBV11-1
D gene: -
CDR3 protein: CASSLGERQETQYF
CDR3 DNA: TGTGCCAGCAGCTTAGGAGAGCGGCAAGAGACCCAGTACTTC

clone size: -
J gene: TRBJ2-7
V gene: TRBV5-1
D gene: -
CDR3 protein: CASSSPGTPEQYF
CDR3 DNA: TGCGCCAGCAGCTCTCCCGGGACACCCGAGCAGTACTTC

clone size: -
J gene: TRBJ2-7
V gene: TRBV7-2
D gene: TRBD1
CDR3 protein: CASSPGRGQGNSYEQYF
CDR3 DNA: TGTGCCAGCAGCCCAGGGCGAGGACAGGGGAACTCCTACGAGCAGTACTTC

clone size: -
J gene: TRBJ1-3
V gene: TRBV2
D gene: TRBD1
CDR3 protein: CASRRQGEFPGNTIYF
CDR3 DNA: TGTGCCAGCAGACGACAGGGTGAGTTCCCTGGAAACACCATATATTTT

clone size: -
J gene: TRBJ2-1
V gene: TRBV11-1
D gene: TRBD2
CDR3 protein: CASSPRTSGRGNEQFF
CDR3 DNA: TGTGCCAGCAGCCCGCGAACTAGCGGGAGGGGCAATGAGCAGTTCTTC

clone size: -
J gene: TRBJ1-5
V gene: TRBV19
D gene: -
CDR3 protein: CASSAGVGSNQPQHF
CDR3 DNA: TGTGCCAGTAGTGCCGGGGTTGGTAGCAATCAGCCCCAGCATTTT

clone size: -
J gene: TRBJ2-5
V gene: TRBV3-1/TRBV3-2
D gene: TRBD2
CDR3 protein: CASSRIGGRETQYF
CDR3 DNA: TGTGCCAGCAGCCGAATCGGCGGGAGGGAGACCCAGTACTTC

clone size: -
J gene: TRBJ2-1
V gene: TRBV7-3
D gene: TRBD2
CDR3 protein: CASSSGLAGVGNEQFF
CDR3 DNA: TGTGCCAGCAGCTCAGGACTAGCGGGAGTGGGCAATGAGCAGTTCTTC

clone size: -
J gene: TRBJ1-4
V gene: TRBV7-3
D gene: -
CDR3 protein: CASSLSGATNEKLFF
CDR3 DNA: TGTGCCAGCAGCTTATCCGGAGCAACTAATGAAAAACTGTTTTTT

clone size: -
J gene: TRBJ1-2
V gene: TRBV5-5
D gene: -
CDR3 protein: CASSPDGNYGYTF
CDR3 DNA: TGTGCCAGCAGCCCTGACGGGAACTATGGCTACACCTTC

clone size: -
J gene: TRBJ2-5
V gene: TRBV7-6
D gene: -
CDR3 protein: CASSSTSGTSSETQYF
CDR3 DNA: TGTGCCAGCAGCTCCACGTCCGGGACATCATCAGAGACCCAGTACTTC

clone size: -
J gene: TRBJ2-3
V gene: TRBV6-5
D gene: -
CDR3 protein: CASSSPRGRSDTQYF
CDR3 DNA: TGTGCCAGCAGTTCACCCAGGGGTCGGTCAGATACGCAGTATTTT

clone size: -
J gene: TRBJ2-3
V gene: TRBV9
D gene: -
CDR3 protein: CASSVAQGGTDTQYF
CDR3 DNA: TGTGCCAGCAGCGTTGCCCAAGGGGGAACAGATACGCAGTATTTT

clone size: -
J gene: TRBJ2-1
V gene: TRBV28
D gene: TRBD2
CDR3 protein: CASSMGLAGINEQFF
CDR3 DNA: TGTGCCAGCAGTATGGGGCTAGCGGGAATAAATGAGCAGTTCTTC

clone size: -
J gene: TRBJ2-3
V gene: TRBV5-4
D gene: -
CDR3 protein: CASSLQSTDTQYF
CDR3 DNA: TGTGCCAGCAGCCTTCAGAGCACAGATACGCAGTATTTT

clone size: -
J gene: TRBJ1-2
V gene: TRBV12-5
D gene: -
CDR3 protein: CARSRVPNYGYTF
CDR3 DNA: TGTGCTAGAAGCAGGGTCCCCAACTATGGCTACACCTTC

clone size: -
J gene: TRBJ2-7
V gene: TRBV5-1
D gene: -
CDR3 protein: CASSLGTEREQYF
CDR3 DNA: TGCGCCAGCAGCTTGGGGACAGAGCGCGAGCAGTACTTC

clone size: few
J gene: TRBJ2-7
V gene: TRBV6-2/TRBV6-3
D gene: -
CDR3 protein: CASSYKGRIGNTYEQYF
CDR3 DNA: TGTGCCAGCAGTTACAAAGGGAGGATAGGGAATACCTACGAGCAGTACTTC

clone size: -
J gene: TRBJ1-1
V gene: TRBV6-5
D gene: -
CDR3 protein: CASSRGTEAFF
CDR3 DNA: TGTGCCAGCAGTAGGGGGACTGAAGCTTTCTTT

clone size: -
J gene: TRBJ1-2
V gene: TRBV19
D gene: TRBD1
CDR3 protein: CASSTGGNYGYTF
CDR3 DNA: TGTGCCAGTAGTACAGGGGGGAACTATGGCTACACCTTC

clone size: -
J gene: TRBJ1-4
V gene: TRBV28
D gene: -
CDR3 protein: CASSFEMATNEKLFF
CDR3 DNA: TGTGCCAGCAGTTTCGAGATGGCAACTAATGAAAAACTGTTTTTT

clone size: -
J gene: TRBJ2-3
V gene: TRBV19
D gene: -
CDR3 protein: CASSLRQPTDTQYF
CDR3 DNA: TGTGCCAGTAGTTTAAGACAGCCCACAGATACGCAGTATTTT

clone size: once
J gene: TRBJ2-2
V gene: TRBV11-1
D gene: -
CDR3 protein: CASSYPTSGELFF
CDR3 DNA: TGTGCCAGCAGCTACCCAACTTCCGGGGAGCTGTTTTTT

clone size: once
J gene: TRBJ1-1
V gene: TRBV5-6
D gene: TRBD1
CDR3 protein: CASSLFDREFTEAFF
CDR3 DNA: TGTGCCAGCAGCTTGTTCGACAGGGAGTTCACTGAAGCTTTCTTT

clone size: -
J gene: TRBJ1-6
V gene: TRBV7-2
D gene: -
CDR3 protein: CASSLHGQFYNSPLHF
CDR3 DNA: TGTGCCAGCAGCTTACATGGACAGTTTTATAATTCACCCCTCCACTTT

clone size: -
J gene: TRBJ1-3
V gene: TRBV9
D gene: TRBD1
CDR3 protein: CASSARQGLGGNTIYF
CDR3 DNA: TGTGCCAGCAGCGCTAGACAGGGGTTGGGGGGAAACACCATATATTTT

clone size: -
J gene: TRBJ2-3
V gene: TRBV9
D gene: -
CDR3 protein: CASSPEVREFVSDTQYF
CDR3 DNA: TGTGCCAGCAGCCCCGAGGTGAGGGAGTTTGTGTCAGATACGCAGTATTTT

clone size: few
J gene: TRBJ2-2
V gene: TRBV3-1/TRBV3-2
D gene: -
CDR3 protein: CASSQLADTGELFF
CDR3 DNA: TGTGCCAGCAGCCAATTGGCGGACACCGGGGAGCTGTTTTTT

clone size: -
J gene: TRBJ2-7
V gene: TRBV4-1
D gene: TRBD1
CDR3 protein: CASSQATGGAEQYF
CDR3 DNA: TGCGCCAGCAGCCAAGCGACAGGGGGAGCGGAGCAGTACTTC

clone size: -
J gene: TRBJ1-5
V gene: TRBV28
D gene: TRBD1
CDR3 protein: CASSLQGEVPQHF
CDR3 DNA: TGTGCCAGCAGTTTACAGGGGGAGGTGCCCCAGCATTTT

clone size: -
J gene: TRBJ2-7
V gene: TRBV10-3
D gene: TRBD1
CDR3 protein: CAISLTGTYEQYF
CDR3 DNA: TGTGCCATCAGCCTGACAGGGACCTACGAGCAGTACTTC

clone size: -
J gene: TRBJ1-2
V gene: TRBV3-1/TRBV3-2
D gene: -
CDR3 protein: CASSHPGEVGYTF
CDR3 DNA: TGTGCCAGCAGCCATCCAGGGGAAGTTGGCTACACCTTC

clone size: once
J gene: TRBJ1-2
V gene: TRBV5-1
D gene: -
CDR3 protein: CASSSRPTGDYGYTF
CDR3 DNA: TGCGCCAGCAGCTCCCGCCCGACAGGTGACTATGGCTACACCTTC

clone size: -
J gene: TRBJ2-5
V gene: TRBV7-2
D gene: TRBD2
CDR3 protein: CASSRDKREGKETQYF
CDR3 DNA: TGTGCCAGCAGCCGCGATAAGCGGGAGGGGAAAGAGACCCAGTACTTC